This record covers a single TCR beta chain. Per the original methods: Amplified reference gene primers provided the basis for estimating nucleated cell counts. Using immunoSEQ multiplex PCR, the repertoire was profiled, and TCRdb retains in-frame clones only, with some absent. From that table come the V and J calls and clone size; the DNA was used to work out D and trimming. This sample has approximately 100,000 clones, with 65% to 90% found just once. These data are taken from a study of blood T cell repertoires in COVID-19. The source of this sequence is an elderly woman with active or convalescent COVID-19. The sample consisted of peripheral blood.

CDR3 sequence: CASRRTSGSLEQFF. The CDR3 DNA follows: TGTGCCAGCAGACGGACTAGCGGGAGTTTGGAGCAGTTCTTC. This chain links TRBV27 with TRBJ2-1; TRBD2 matches at 13 bases. This CDR3 region has 14 residues. CDR1 is MNHEY, CDR2 SMNVEV, per germline (reference sequence). The V and J ends lost 6 bases and 10 bases, in that order; junction bases with no gene match: 6.